The sequence of this T cell receptor beta chain was determined in a study of T cell responses to AZD1222 COVID-19 vaccine (dated by TCRdb to the early 2020s). Broadly, across the study: TCR sequencing covered fewer than 250 trial participants: 207 given two doses of AZD1222 and 26 given two doses of MenACWY control vaccine. Enrollment into the trials was organized by age into subgroups of 18-55, 56-69 and 70-plus years, and those subgroups contained about 160, 30 and 59 TCR-sequenced participants, respectively. The paper as a whole reports these results and caveats: No day 14 peak-response samples were available, so repertoires were characterized only after the peak T cell response. Conclusions about previously exposed vaccinees were limited because only a handful of AZD1222 recipients were SARS-CoV-2 seropositive at baseline. Vaccine-associated CD4 TCRs spanned the whole spike protein, with dominant responses in regions 160-218 and 743-854. In the small 56-69-year group, the increase in depth fell short of significance, most likely because of low power. Participants were mostly white British, with more females than males. The authors suggested clonal diversity may have been underestimated. Reportedly, almost half of the unique spike-specific TCRs recognized epitopes lying outside the regions that are mutated in the B.1.351 and B.1.1.7 variants. After two AZD1222 doses, spike-specific TCR breadth and depth were significantly higher than at day 0 and than in MenACWY recipients.

The CDR3 regions of human TCRbeta chains were analyzed by immunosequencing. The published analysis was carried out like this. Repertoire TCRs were checked for matches against a reference library of SARS-CoV-2-specific TCRs that had been generated using the MIRA antigen-specificity platform. Breadth was defined as the fraction of unique TCRs that were SARS-CoV-2-associated. Depth was defined as the fraction of total T cells that were SARS-CoV-2-associated. Using the MIRA data, each spike-specific TCR was assigned both to the spike region to which the TCR was reactive and to a CD4 or CD8 class. Log10-transformed breadth and depth values were compared by one-way ANOVA with Sidak's multiple comparisons tests. TCRdb took this table from immuneACCESS and kept in-frame rearrangements with V and J called. Such tables lack part of the clones; where checked against another copy, unresolved V genes explain under half of the gap, and the rest is unexplained. For V, J and clone size, that table is used; D and trimming come from the DNA. The sample contains under 50,000 clones, about 90% of them found a single time. The ten largest clonotypes hold 1.1% of the sample.

The sample's time point label, decoded: about 28 days (+/-7) after the second vaccine dose. AZD1222 recipients with second doses at about 4 weeks or about 12 weeks were pooled, because spike-specific TCR depth and breadth did not differ between schedules. The vaccinee samples were drawn from two UK trials, COV001 and COV002, one of which was a single-blind randomized controlled phase 2/3 trial testing AZD1222 (ChAdOx1 nCoV-19) in healthy adults. Trial participant PBMC samples were collected at day 0 and day 28 after the second dose for TCRbeta chain sequencing. In regard to this clone: There is no known antigen for this receptor. Nothing much larger sits one base from this clone, and base qualities are not available.

The CDR3 covers 15 residues, taking in both the cysteine and the phenylalanine. Here the CDR3 DNA is all that survives: 45 bases in frame from base 1. The germline V gene encodes CDR1 SGHNT and CDR2 YYREEE (reference sequence). V and J are truncated by 2 bases and 6 bases respectively, leaving an intervening sequence of 14 bases. The receptor's source is an adult who received the AZD1222 COVID-19 vaccine. In this chain, TRBV5-4 is recombined with TRBJ2-2; TRBD2 is possibly the D segment (7 matching bases). This material consisted of peripheral blood, taken 28 days after the second AZD1222 dose. The nucleotide sequence is TGTGCCAGCAGCTTAGGGGGGGCCGCGCCCGGGGAGCTGTTTTTT. It codes for CASSLGGAAPGELFF.